This record concerns one TCR beta chain sequence. Here immunoSEQ multiplex PCR was the method, and the copy in TCRdb shows in-frame clones only, minus some. The repertoire holds roughly 110,000 clones, with about 70% as singletons. This sample is drawn from a study of shared clonotypes between healthy human individuals. Specimen: memory CD8+ T cells sorted from blood. The sample's subset: CD45RO+ cells pooled with CCR7-negative TemRA cells. The clonotype originates from a woman aged 25 to 39 in good health.

The CDR3 DNA reads as TGTGCCTGGACCTTAGGCGGGGCCTACAATGAGCAGTTCTTC. Amino acid sequence: CAWTLGGAYNEQFF. The gene calls are TRBV30 and TRBJ2-1; D is perhaps TRBD2 (6 bases). Germline V gives CDR1 GTSNPN, CDR2 SVGIG (reference sequence). The germline V and J ends were trimmed by 4 bases and 2 bases, with 12 bases remaining between them. CDR3 length: 14 residues.